This record concerns one TCR beta chain sequence. Its antigen is unknown. This sample was included in a study of TIL therapy for anti-PD-1-resistant metastatic lung cancer. Study in general: By whole-exome sequencing, median non-synonymous tumor mutation burden was roughly 1.6 mutations per megabase. The study, taken as a whole, reports: This highly selected cohort may not generalize to typical lung cancer patients. After infusion, TIL clonotypes partly replaced peripheral T cells and declined over months.

V was clipped by 2 bases and J by 4 bases, with 15 bases between them. The germline CDR1 and CDR2 sequences are SGHRS and YFSETQ. This CDR3 contains 15 residues. Stated time point: pre-treatment sample, taken before nivolumab and TIL therapy. Sequencing used immunoSEQ v3. Some clones are missing from TCRdb's copy, which holds only in-frame ones; the method was immunoSEQ multiplex PCR. The data hold approximately 22,000 clones, with about 71% observed a single time. The sample was blood, taken at baseline. The sequence was collected from a person aged 25-85 years with non-small cell lung cancer. The chain links TRBV5-1 to TRBJ2-5, with D tentatively TRBD2 (6 bases). CDR3 loop: CASSFIGGMAETQYF. The DNA for the CDR3 is TGCGCCAGCAGCTTCATTGGCGGGATGGCAGAGACCCAGTACTTC.